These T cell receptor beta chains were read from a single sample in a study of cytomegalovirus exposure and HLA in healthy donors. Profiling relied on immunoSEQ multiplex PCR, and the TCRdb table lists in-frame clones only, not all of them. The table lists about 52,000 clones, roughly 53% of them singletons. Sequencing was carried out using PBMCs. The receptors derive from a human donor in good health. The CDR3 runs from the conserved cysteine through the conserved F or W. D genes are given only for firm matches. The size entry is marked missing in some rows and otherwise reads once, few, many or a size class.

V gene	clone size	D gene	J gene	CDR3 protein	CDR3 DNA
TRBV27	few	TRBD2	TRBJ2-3	CASSMLTSGDTQYF	TGTGCCAGCAGTATGTTAACTAGCGGGGATACGCAGTATTTT
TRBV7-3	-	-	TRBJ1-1	CASSLVPGGSEAFF	TGTGCCAGCAGCTTAGTTCCCGGGGGGTCTGAAGCTTTCTTT
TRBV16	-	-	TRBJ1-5	CASSPPRVWPQHF	TGTGCCAGCAGCCCGCCCCGGGTGTGGCCCCAGCATTTT
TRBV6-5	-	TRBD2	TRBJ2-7	CASSSRLAGAVEQYF	TGTGCCAGCAGTTCGCGACTAGCGGGGGCTGTAGAGCAGTACTTC
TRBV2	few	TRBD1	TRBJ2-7	CASMTQGVEQYF	TGTGCCAGCATGACACAGGGGGTCGAGCAGTACTTC
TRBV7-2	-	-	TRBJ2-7	CASSSFAGAPYEQYF	TGTGCCAGCAGCTCGTTCGCGGGGGCCCCCTACGAGCAGTACTTC
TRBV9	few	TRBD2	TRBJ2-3	CASSVGTSGEPQYF	TGTGCCAGCAGCGTAGGCACTAGCGGGGAGCCGCAGTATTTT
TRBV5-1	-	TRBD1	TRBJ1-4	CASSPGSGQGYEKLFF	TGCGCCAGCAGCCCTGGGAGCGGACAGGGGTATGAAAAACTGTTTTTT
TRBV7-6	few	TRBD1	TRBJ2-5	CASRSGQAIQETQYF	TGTGCCAGCAGGTCGGGACAGGCGATCCAAGAGACCCAGTACTTC
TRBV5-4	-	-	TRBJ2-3	CASSLRLAKSTDTQYF	TGTGCCAGCAGCCTAAGATTAGCGAAGAGCACAGATACGCAGTATTTT